This TCR beta chain originates from a study of neurological immune-mediated disorders. TCRdb reanalysed the 5' RACE reads using MiXCR and keeps one entry per CDR3 protein. The table lists tens of thousands of distinct CDR3 sequences, about 5.8% of them singletons. This clonotype was detected ten times or more. This clonotype was obtained from a woman between 18 and 29 years old with multiple sclerosis. Sequenced sample: CD4+ T cells from blood.

CDR3 coding DNA: TGCAGCGCGACCCATCTCGGAGGGGCCACTAACTATGGCTACACCTTC. Its protein is CSATHLGGATNYGYTF. The chain links TRBV29-1 to TRBJ1-2, with D possibly matching TRBD1 (5 bases). The CDR3 contains 16 residues. Trimming took off 7 bases at V and 0 bases at J, with 21 bases between the two ends. Germline loops: CDR1 SQVTM, CDR2 ANQGSEA.